A single T cell receptor beta chain is shown here with its context. This clone was detected only once. Its antigen remains undetermined. There are no base qualities to consult, and no much larger clone falls within one base. The intended sense of this specimen's time point label: baseline before first vaccination. Vaccinee samples came from UK trials COV001 and COV002, including a single-blind randomized controlled phase 2/3 trial of AZD1222 (ChAdOx1 nCoV-19) in healthy adults. For TCRbeta chain sequencing, PBMC samples from trial participants were taken at day 0 and at day 28 after the second dose. The germline V gene (reference sequence) provides CDR1 LNHDA and CDR2 SQIVND. A distance of 12 bases separates the germline ends of V and J, which lose 5 bases and 4 bases respectively. The CDR3 runs 13 residues from the cysteine to the phenylalanine. The retained sequence is limited to the CDR3, 39 bases, with the frame set at the first base.

The CDR3 regions of human TCRbeta chains were subjected to immunosequencing. Under the source paper's analysis protocol: TCRs in the repertoires were matched against a reference library of SARS-CoV-2-specific TCRs that had been generated with the MIRA antigen-specificity platform. Breadth was defined as the fraction of unique TCRs that were SARS-CoV-2-associated, and depth was defined as the fraction of total T cells that were SARS-CoV-2-associated. Using the MIRA data, each spike-specific TCR was mapped to the spike region that the TCR reacts to and placed in a CD4 or CD8 class. Log10-transformed breadth and depth values were compared by one-way ANOVA with Sidak's multiple comparisons tests. TCRdb took over this immuneACCESS table, retaining in-frame rearrangements with V and J assigned. Such tables are incomplete; in checked studies, under half of the missing clones stem from an unresolved V gene, and the remainder is unexplained. V and J calls and clone size come straight from that table; D and trimming were deduced from the DNA. A total of 150,000 or so clones appear in this sample, around 89% of them only once. The ten largest clonotypes hold approximately 5.1% of the sample.

The sample comes from a study of T cell responses to AZD1222 COVID-19 vaccine (dated by TCRdb to about 2021). Regarding the complete study: AZD1222 recipients with second doses at about 4 weeks or about 12 weeks were pooled, because spike-specific TCR depth and breadth did not differ between schedules. A total of about 230 trial participants underwent TCR sequencing, of whom approximately 210 received two doses of AZD1222 and about 25 received two doses of the MenACWY control vaccine. Trial participants were enrolled by age into subgroups of 18-55, 56-69 and 70-plus years, and around 140, 26 and 57 TCR-sequenced participants, respectively, were included in these subgroups. Here is what the overall study found, with its caveats: Because no day 14 peak-response samples were available, the repertoires could be characterized only after the peak T cell response. Nearly half of unique spike-specific TCRs reportedly recognized epitopes outside regions mutated in the B.1.351 and B.1.1.7 variants. After two AZD1222 doses, both the breadth and the depth of spike-specific TCRs were significantly higher than at day 0 and than in MenACWY recipients. Participants were mostly white British and included more females than males, and it was suggested by the authors that clonal diversity may have been underestimated. Conclusions about previously exposed vaccinees are limited, since just 6 or 7 AZD1222 recipients were seropositive for SARS-CoV-2 at baseline. The 56-69-year group was small, and its depth increase did not reach significance, likely because of low power. The vaccine-associated CD4 TCRs covered the entire spike protein, and the dominant responses fell in regions 160-218 and 743-854.

This clonotype was obtained from an adult in good health. The sequencing used peripheral blood, collected on day 0 of AZD1222 vaccination. In this chain, TRBV19 is recombined with TRBJ2-7; possibly the D gene is TRBD1, per 6 matching bases. The DNA sequence follows: TGTGCCAGTAGTCGCACACAGGGATACGAGCAGTACTTC. It codes for CASSRTQGYEQYF. With the rest looked up from the reference TRBV19 and TRBJ2-7 genes rather than sequenced, the full variable domain is DGGITQSPKYLFRKEGQNVTLSCEQNLNHDAMYWYRQDPGQGLRLIYYSQIVNDFQKGDIAEGYSVSREKKESFPLTVTSAQKNPTAFYLCASSRTQGYEQYFGPGTRLTVT.